This T cell receptor beta chain was obtained from a study of T cell repertoires in cytomegalovirus infection. About the study: TCR beta signatures that were public indicated CMV infection and matching HLA type.

TCRdb re-analysed the reads in MiXCR, keeping a single row per CDR3 protein. The table has 60,000 to 75,000 distinct CDR3 sequences, 22% seen once. The CDR3 has 14 amino acids. V dropped 5 bases and J dropped 7 bases, with 17 bases sitting between them. Germline-derived CDR1 and CDR2 are LNHNV and YYDKDF (reference sequence). Turning to this clonotype: The antigen is not known.

Findings of the study overall: HLA-C-restricted TCR beta clonotypes specific for CMV led the ex vivo response.

The genes are TRBV15 and TRBJ1-2; D is unresolved. This TCR derives from a human donor in good health (CMV status not recorded). Some clones in this sample may be carry-over from other donors' samples. The sample taken for sequencing was PBMCs, sequenced either directly or after in vitro stimulation (not recorded which). The CDR3 sequence is CATSVLYGKGGYTF. The CDR3 DNA reads as TGTGCCACCAGCGTTCTCTATGGGAAGGGTGGCTACACCTTC.